This TCR beta chain was obtained from a study of patients and donors after allogeneic stem cell transplantation. This clonotype has more than one count but fewer than ten. TCRdb recomputed calls from the RT-PCR reads with MiXCR, one row per CDR3 protein. The sample contains around 82,000 distinct CDR3 sequences, approximately 5.2% of which appear only once. This CDR3 is 13 amino acids long. The germline CDR1 and CDR2 sequences are SGHRS and YFSETQ. V lost 0 bases, J lost 4 bases, and 7 bases lay in between. This clonotype was obtained from a human donor who was either an allogeneic HSCT recipient or a stem cell or donor lymphocyte infusion donor (not recorded which). It is not recorded whose cells these are; they may come from a transplant donor. This sequence joins TRBV5-1 and TRBJ1-1, with D possibly matching TRBD1 (5 bases). The sequencing sample was made of blood, either unsorted or a sorted T cell fraction (not recorded which). The chain's CDR3 is CASSLEGSTEAFF. In DNA form, the CDR3 reads TGCGCCAGCAGCTTGGAGGGGAGCACTGAAGCTTTCTTT.